These T cell receptor beta chains were read from a single sample in a study of early T cells in non-severe SARS-CoV-2 infection. One entry per CDR3 protein, called by TCRdb with MiXCR from the 5' RACE reads. The data hold around 77,000 distinct CDR3 sequences, with roughly an eighth observed a single time. The sequences come from whole blood, collected at baseline. These receptors were obtained from an adult who was a healthcare worker with PCR-confirmed SARS-CoV-2 infection or an uninfected control (not recorded which). The donor label of this sample is uncertain. Both conserved end residues are part of each CDR3. Fields, in order: V gene, clone size, J gene, D gene, CDR3 protein, CDR3 DNA. A D gene is named only where the DNA matches it firmly. A clone size is listed for some rows: how often the clone was seen (once, few, many), or a class if it is expanded.

>TRBV20-1|many|TRBJ1-1|TRBD1
CSARDPTGVWGGPEAFF
TGCAGTGCTAGAGATCCCACAGGGGTCTGGGGGGGGCCTGAAGCTTTCTTT
>TRBV10-1|-|TRBJ1-5|-
CASSEWQDIFRNQPQHF
TGCGCCAGCAGTGAGTGGCAGGATATCTTTCGCAATCAGCCCCAGCATTTT
>TRBV19|-|TRBJ2-3|-
CASRKEDTDTQYF
TGTGCCAGTAGGAAAGAGGACACAGATACGCAGTATTTT
>TRBV28|-|TRBJ1-2|TRBD1
CATPAPGQGFRGYTF
TGTGCCACACCCGCACCGGGACAGGGATTTCGTGGCTACACCTTC
>TRBV5-1|-|TRBJ2-2|TRBD2
CASNLAGSTGELFF
TGCGCCAGCAACCTAGCGGGGTCCACCGGGGAGCTGTTTTTT
>TRBV28|many|TRBJ2-1|-
CASSLVARNEQFF
TGTGCCAGCAGTTTAGTGGCGCGGAATGAGCAGTTCTTC
>TRBV3-1|few|TRBJ2-7|TRBD1
CASSQGAGGWYEQYF
TGTGCCAGCAGCCAAGGAGCAGGGGGCTGGTACGAGCAGTACTTC
>TRBV30|-|TRBJ1-1|-
CAGSLSAGDTEAFF
TGTGCCGGATCCCTGTCAGCTGGGGACACTGAAGCTTTCTTT
>TRBV7-3|many|TRBJ2-3|TRBD2
CASSLSGTITDTQYF
TGTGCCAGCAGCCTCTCCGGGACTATCACAGATACGCAGTATTTT
>TRBV5-1|many|TRBJ2-7|TRBD1
CASSLAGTDYEQYF
TGCGCCAGCAGCTTGGCCGGGACAGACTACGAGCAGTACTTC
>TRBV7-2|many|TRBJ1-2|-
CASSSQGFGYTF
TGTGCCAGCAGCTCGCAGGGATTCGGCTACACCTTC
>TRBV20-1|-|TRBJ2-2|-
CSAAKQPSDGELFF
TGCAGTGCTGCCAAACAGCCGTCAGACGGGGAGCTGTTTTTT
>TRBV7-6|many|TRBJ1-4|-
CASSFGEKLFF
TGTGCCAGCAGCTTTGGTGAAAAACTGTTTTTT
>TRBV7-3|few|TRBJ2-3|TRBD2
CASSSGGTQYF
TGTGCCAGCAGCTCGGGAGGTACGCAGTATTTT
>TRBV5-1|few|TRBJ2-5|-
CASSLVGADSETQYF
TGCGCCAGCAGCTTGGTGGGGGCCGATTCGGAGACCCAGTACTTC
>TRBV12-3/TRBV12-4|few|TRBJ2-7|TRBD2
CASSSAFYGLAATYEQYF
TGTGCCAGCAGTTCCGCCTTTTACGGACTAGCGGCAACCTACGAGCAGTACTTC
>TRBV20-1|many|TRBJ2-5|-
CSADPGKAGKTQYF
TGCAGTGCGGACCCGGGAAAGGCGGGAAAGACCCAGTACTTC
>TRBV15|-|TRBJ2-1|-
CATKVAERDNEQFF
TGTGCCACCAAAGTAGCGGAACGAGACAATGAGCAGTTCTTC
>TRBV7-3|many|TRBJ2-3|-
CASSPSPRAFYF
TGTGCCAGCAGCCCCAGCCCCCGGGCCTTCTATTTT
>TRBV29-1|few|TRBJ2-1|-
CSLFRVGNEQFF
TGCAGCCTATTCCGGGTAGGGAATGAGCAGTTCTTC
>TRBV27|many|TRBJ2-4|-
CASSFRRSPKNIQYF
TGTGCCAGCAGTTTCCGTCGCAGTCCCAAAAACATTCAGTACTTC
>TRBV6-6|-|TRBJ2-2|-
CASRGAGANTGELFF
TGTGCCAGCAGGGGCGCGGGGGCCAACACCGGGGAGCTGTTTTTT
>TRBV7-9|-|TRBJ1-4|-
CASSPPEGDEKLFF
TGTGCCAGCAGCCCACCAGAAGGAGATGAAAAACTGTTTTTT
>TRBV12-3/TRBV12-4|many|TRBJ1-1|-
CASSFRTGRAEAFF
TGTGCCAGCAGTTTTCGGACGGGGAGGGCTGAAGCTTTCTTT
>TRBV13|few|TRBJ1-1|-
CASIGTLNTEAFF
TGTGCCAGCATTGGGACGTTGAACACTGAAGCTTTCTTT
>TRBV4-1|-|TRBJ2-6|-
CASSQDRTSFANVLTF
TGCGCCAGCAGCCAAGATAGGACATCCTTCGCCAACGTCCTGACTTTC
>TRBV24-1|few|TRBJ1-1|TRBD1
CATADRTNTEAFF
TGTGCCACCGCGGACAGGACGAACACTGAAGCTTTCTTT
>TRBV7-3|-|TRBJ1-2|-
CASSSRAGRGESNYGYTF
TGTGCCAGCAGCTCCAGGGCCGGCAGGGGCGAATCTAACTATGGCTACACCTTC
>TRBV3-1|few|TRBJ2-1|-
CASSPRIANNEQFF
TGTGCCAGCAGCCCGCGAATCGCCAACAATGAGCAGTTCTTC
>TRBV28|-|TRBJ2-3|-
CASRRLGLTDTQYF
TGTGCCAGCCGACGACTAGGGCTCACAGATACGCAGTATTTT
>TRBV11-1|-|TRBJ2-7|TRBD2
CASSSRQLAGGYEQYF
TGTGCCAGCAGCTCAAGACAACTAGCGGGGGGTTACGAGCAGTACTTC
>TRBV6-6|many|TRBJ1-5|TRBD1
CASSPGDSLVQPQHF
TGTGCCAGCAGTCCTGGGGACAGTCTTGTTCAGCCCCAGCATTTT
>TRBV20-1|-|TRBJ2-7|-
CSASPLGLGSYEQYF
TGCAGTGCTAGCCCATTGGGTCTAGGCTCCTACGAGCAGTACTTC
>TRBV6-1|few|TRBJ2-7|TRBD2
CASSEGRAEQYF
TGTGCCAGCAGTGAGGGGAGGGCGGAGCAGTACTTC
>TRBV10-1|-|TRBJ2-2|TRBD1
CASSESDRVSGELFF
TGCGCCAGCAGTGAGTCGGACAGGGTCTCCGGGGAGCTGTTTTTT
>TRBV9|-|TRBJ2-2|TRBD1
CASSVTGTGTGELFF
TGTGCCAGCAGCGTTACCGGGACAGGGACCGGGGAGCTGTTTTTT
>TRBV6-5|-|TRBJ2-3|-
CASRTSTDTQYF
TGTGCCAGCAGAACTAGCACAGATACGCAGTATTTT
>TRBV4-1|-|TRBJ2-7|TRBD2
CASSQELGRAYEQYF
TGCGCCAGCAGCCAAGAACTAGGGAGGGCCTACGAGCAGTACTTC
>TRBV9|-|TRBJ2-2|TRBD2
CASSTLAGAGTGELFF
TGTGCCAGCAGCACCCTAGCGGGGGCCGGGACCGGGGAGCTGTTTTTT
>TRBV18|many|TRBJ2-7|TRBD2
CASSRAGTSVTYEQYF
TGTGCCAGCTCGCGCGCCGGGACTAGCGTTACCTACGAGCAGTACTTC
>TRBV10-1|few|TRBJ2-7|TRBD1
CASIRDRNYEQYF
TGCGCCAGCATTCGGGACAGGAACTACGAGCAGTACTTC
>TRBV12-3/TRBV12-4|many|TRBJ1-2|-
CASSLGSNGYTF
TGTGCCAGCAGTTTGGGCAGCAATGGCTACACCTTC
>TRBV10-3|-|TRBJ2-7|TRBD1
CAISDLDRTSYEQYF
TGTGCCATCAGTGACCTGGACAGGACATCCTACGAGCAGTACTTC
>TRBV11-2|few|TRBJ2-1|-
CASSLRWGGNEQFF
TGTGCCAGCAGCTTACGATGGGGAGGTAATGAGCAGTTCTTC
>TRBV5-4|-|TRBJ2-7|-
CASSSRDLPYEQYF
TGTGCCAGCAGCTCCCGGGACCTACCCTACGAGCAGTACTTC
>TRBV7-9|many|TRBJ2-7|-
CASSLGVEQYF
TGTGCCAGCAGCTTGGGGGTCGAGCAGTACTTC
>TRBV18|few|TRBJ2-7|-
CASSPIPSASPGQYF
TGTGCCAGCTCACCAATCCCTTCGGCTAGTCCGGGGCAGTACTTC
>TRBV11-1|few|TRBJ1-2|-
CASSSDFSQRGYTF
TGTGCCAGCAGCTCTGACTTCTCACAGCGCGGCTACACCTTC
>TRBV6-2/TRBV6-3|many|TRBJ2-2|-
CASSPAGELFF
TGTGCCAGCAGCCCGGCCGGGGAGCTGTTTTTT
>TRBV5-6|-|TRBJ2-7|TRBD1
CASSMGQGAREQYF
TGTGCCAGCAGTATGGGACAGGGGGCGCGGGAGCAGTACTTC
>TRBV20-1|few|TRBJ2-1|-
CSAYPSRKGYNEQFF
TGCAGTGCTTACCCTAGCAGGAAGGGTTACAATGAGCAGTTCTTC
>TRBV7-2|many|TRBJ2-5|TRBD2
CASSLMGLAGAEETQYF
TGTGCCAGCAGCCTTATGGGACTAGCGGGGGCGGAAGAGACCCAGTACTTC
>TRBV12-3/TRBV12-4|many|TRBJ2-7|-
CASSRAREQYF
TGTGCCAGCAGCCGGGCACGGGAGCAGTACTTC
>TRBV10-3|few|TRBJ2-7|-
CAIKQGRIYEQYF
TGTGCCATCAAACAGGGAAGAATCTACGAGCAGTACTTC
>TRBV20-1|few|TRBJ2-7|TRBD2
CSALEPYSGDSYEQYF
TGCAGTGCGCTCGAGCCCTATAGCGGGGACTCCTACGAGCAGTACTTC
>TRBV10-1|-|TRBJ2-1|TRBD1
CASSEGTGGYNEQFF
TGCGCCAGCAGTGAAGGGACAGGGGGCTACAATGAGCAGTTCTTC
>TRBV6-5|many|TRBJ1-2|-
CASGQGKGYTF
TGTGCCAGCGGTCAGGGAAAAGGCTACACCTTC
>TRBV2|-|TRBJ2-3|-
CASSSWAVQSDTQYF
TGTGCCAGCAGTTCCTGGGCTGTTCAATCAGATACGCAGTATTTT
>TRBV3-1|many|TRBJ1-2|TRBD1
CASSPPGQAGGYTF
TGTGCCAGCAGCCCGCCCGGACAGGCCGGGGGCTACACCTTC